This T cell receptor (beta chain) was sequenced in a study of beta chain features in type 1 diabetes. Study findings and constraints: All four CD4+ subsets of Type 1 diabetes patients contained TCRB CDR3s that were moderately but significantly shorter.

A note on this clone: The antigen remains unidentified.

Expressed TCRB transcripts got sequenced, as all isolated RNA was reverse transcribed. Clones were read by immunoSEQ multiplex PCR, and TCRdb kept only the in-frame ones, dropping some. This sample has 230,000 or so clones, with approximately 16% found just once. The CDR3 is made up of 15 amino acids. Germline CDR1 and CDR2: SEHNR and FQNEAQ (reference sequence). V gave up 1 base and J gave up 4 bases, with 13 bases separating them. This sequence was found in a young man with type 1 diabetes. The chain has TRBV7-9 and TRBJ1-2, with D perhaps TRBD1 (5 bases). The sample taken for sequencing was naive CD4+ T cells from blood. The chain's CDR3 is CASSLGGTVTYGYTF. The CDR3 DNA reads as TGTGCCAGCAGCTTAGGAGGGACGGTGACCTATGGCTACACCTTC.